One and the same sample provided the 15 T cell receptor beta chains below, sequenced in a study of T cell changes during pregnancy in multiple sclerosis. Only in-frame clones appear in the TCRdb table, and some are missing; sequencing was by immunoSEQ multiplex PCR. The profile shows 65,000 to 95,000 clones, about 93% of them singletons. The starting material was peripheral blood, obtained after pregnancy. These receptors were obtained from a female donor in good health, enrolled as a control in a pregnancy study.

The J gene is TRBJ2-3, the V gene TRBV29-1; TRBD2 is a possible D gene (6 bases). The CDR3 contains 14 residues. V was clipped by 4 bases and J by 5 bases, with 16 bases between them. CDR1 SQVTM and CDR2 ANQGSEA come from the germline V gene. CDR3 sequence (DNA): TGCAGCGTTGGAGTAGGAGGGGCAAGAGATACGCAGTATTTT. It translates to CSVGVGGARDTQYF.

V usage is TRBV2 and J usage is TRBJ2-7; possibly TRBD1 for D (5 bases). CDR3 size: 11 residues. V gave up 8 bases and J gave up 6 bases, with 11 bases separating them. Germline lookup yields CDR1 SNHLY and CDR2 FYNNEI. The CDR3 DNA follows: TGTGCCAGCGGGGTTACAGGCGAGCAGTACTTC. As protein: CASGVTGEQYF.

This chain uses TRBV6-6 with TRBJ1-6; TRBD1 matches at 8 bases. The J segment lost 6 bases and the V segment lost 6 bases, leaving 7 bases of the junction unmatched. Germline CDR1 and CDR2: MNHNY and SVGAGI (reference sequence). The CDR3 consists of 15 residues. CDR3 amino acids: CASRQTGVPNSPLHF. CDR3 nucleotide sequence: TGTGCCAGCAGACAGACAGGGGTGCCTAATTCACCCCTCCACTTT.

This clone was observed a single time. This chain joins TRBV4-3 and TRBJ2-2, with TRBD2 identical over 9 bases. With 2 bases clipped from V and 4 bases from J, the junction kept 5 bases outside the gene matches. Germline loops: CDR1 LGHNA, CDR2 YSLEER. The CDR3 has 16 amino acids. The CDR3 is CASSQQPSGTTGELFF. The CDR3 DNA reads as TGCGCCAGCAGCCAACAACCTAGCGGGACCACCGGGGAGCTGTTTTTT.

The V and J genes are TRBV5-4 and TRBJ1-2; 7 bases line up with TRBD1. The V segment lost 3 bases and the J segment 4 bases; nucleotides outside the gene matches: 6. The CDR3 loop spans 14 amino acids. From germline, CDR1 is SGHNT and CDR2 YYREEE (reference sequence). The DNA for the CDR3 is TGTGCCAGCAGCTGGAGACAGGGCAGCTATGGCTACACCTTC. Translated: CASSWRQGSYGYTF. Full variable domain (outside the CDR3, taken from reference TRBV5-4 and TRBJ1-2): ETGVTQSPTHLIKTRGQQVTLRCSSQSGHNTVSWYQQALGQGPQFIFQYYREEENGRGNFPPRFSGLQFPNYSSELNVNALELDDSALYLCASSWRQGSYGYTFGSGTRLTVV.

CDR3 in DNA: TGTGCCAGCTCTCTGACTACCTCGGCAAATACTGGGGCCAACGTCCTGACTTTC. Protein: CASSLTTSANTGANVLTF. The chain uses TRBV18 and TRBJ2-6, with TRBD2 as a possible D gene (5 bases). This CDR3 contains 18 residues. The ends were cut back, 6 bases at V and 2 bases at J, with 20 bases in the middle. Germline values: CDR1 KGHSH, CDR2 LQKENI.

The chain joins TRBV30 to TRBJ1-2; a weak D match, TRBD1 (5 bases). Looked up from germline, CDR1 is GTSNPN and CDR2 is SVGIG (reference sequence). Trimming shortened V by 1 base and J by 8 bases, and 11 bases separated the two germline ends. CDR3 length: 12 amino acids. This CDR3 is CAWSETGGGYTF. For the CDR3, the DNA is TGTGCCTGGAGTGAGACCGGGGGAGGCTACACCTTC.

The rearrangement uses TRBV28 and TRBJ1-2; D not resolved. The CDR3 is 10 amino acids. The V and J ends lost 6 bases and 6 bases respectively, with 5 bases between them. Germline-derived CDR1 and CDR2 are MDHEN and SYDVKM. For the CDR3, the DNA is TGTGCCAGCAGCAGGAATGGCTACACCTTC. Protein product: CASSRNGYTF.

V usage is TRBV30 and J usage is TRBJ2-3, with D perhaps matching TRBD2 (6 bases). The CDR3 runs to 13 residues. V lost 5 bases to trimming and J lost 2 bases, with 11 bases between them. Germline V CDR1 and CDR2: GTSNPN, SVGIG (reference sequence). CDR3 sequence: CAWGAGLTDTQYF. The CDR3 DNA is TGTGCCTGGGGGGCGGGACTCACAGATACGCAGTATTTT.

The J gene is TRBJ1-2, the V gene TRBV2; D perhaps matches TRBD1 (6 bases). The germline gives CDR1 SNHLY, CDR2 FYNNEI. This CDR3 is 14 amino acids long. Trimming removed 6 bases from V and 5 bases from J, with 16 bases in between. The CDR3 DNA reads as TGTGCCAGCAGATCCGTACAGGGTTCATATGGCTACACCTTC. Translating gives CASRSVQGSYGYTF.

The CDR3 DNA sequence: TGTGCCAGCAGCTCGGGACTAGGGAATGAGCAGTTCTTC. Residues: CASSSGLGNEQFF. The chain couples TRBV9 to TRBJ2-1, with 8 bases that match TRBD2. The CDR3 totals 13 residues. With V trimmed by 4 bases and J by 7 bases, 4 bases remained unmatched. The V gene's germline CDR1 is SGDLS and CDR2 YYNGEE.

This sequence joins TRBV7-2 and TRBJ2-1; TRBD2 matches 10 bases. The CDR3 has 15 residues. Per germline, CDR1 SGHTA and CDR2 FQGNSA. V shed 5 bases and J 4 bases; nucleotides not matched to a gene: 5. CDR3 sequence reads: CASSRGLATYNEQFF. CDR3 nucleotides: TGTGCCAGCAGCCGGGGACTAGCGACGTACAATGAGCAGTTCTTC.

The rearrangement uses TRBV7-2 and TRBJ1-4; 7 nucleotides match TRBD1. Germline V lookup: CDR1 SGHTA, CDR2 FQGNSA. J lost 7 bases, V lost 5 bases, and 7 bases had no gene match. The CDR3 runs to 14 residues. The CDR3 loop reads CASSIQQGSEKLFF. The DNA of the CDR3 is TGTGCCAGCAGCATCCAACAGGGGAGTGAAAAACTGTTTTTT.

The CDR3 sequence: CASSLSGLPQHF. In nucleotides, the CDR3 is TGTGCCAGCAGCCTTTCCGGGTTGCCCCAGCATTTT. The chain uses TRBV28 and TRBJ1-5; D gene ambiguous. This CDR3 is 12 amino acids long. Trimming took 6 bases from V and 9 from J, leaving 12 bases between them. Germline values: CDR1 MDHEN, CDR2 SYDVKM.

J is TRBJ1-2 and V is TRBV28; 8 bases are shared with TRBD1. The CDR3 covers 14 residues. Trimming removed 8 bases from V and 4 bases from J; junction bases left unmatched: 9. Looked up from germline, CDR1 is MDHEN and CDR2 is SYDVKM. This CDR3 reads CASRGQGLGYGYTF. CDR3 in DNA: TGTGCCAGCCGAGGACAGGGCTTAGGCTATGGCTACACCTTC.